Listed below are T cell receptor beta chains from one sample, sequenced in a study of tumor-infiltrating lymphocytes in localized non-small cell lung cancer. Repertoires were generated with immunoSEQ multiplex PCR, while TCRdb's copy carries only in-frame clones and drops some. The data hold 10,000 to 15,000 clones, with roughly two thirds observed a single time. The specimen was lung tumor tissue. The receptor source for this set is a human donor with non-small cell lung cancer. Both conserved end residues are part of each CDR3. A row's size may be missing; if present it is once, few, many or a size class.

CDR3,V,size
CAWSVPPSETQYF,TRBV30,.
CASSLEGAPSNTEAFF,TRBV5-1,.
CASSATGGAGANVLTF,TRBV9,.
CAWSVGQGDNQPQHF,TRBV30,.
CASSEWGAYEQYF,TRBV2,medium-sized
CASSRINYGYTF,TRBV19,.
CASSWDQTNEKLFF,TRBV5-5,.
CASSLGGLTYNEQFF,TRBV11-2,.
CASFGSGDYGYTF,TRBV5-4,few
CAISGGTSGGAGTGELFF,TRBV10-3,.
CASSLRGDYPHEQYF,TRBV6-5,.
CASSLGSWSSGSYEQYF,TRBV7-2,.
CASSSGTSGSFETQYF,TRBV5-4,.
CATSPGAGEKLFF,TRBV6-6,.
CASRETGGLGYTF,TRBV6-6,.
CASKLTGGVETQYF,TRBV2,.
CASSQQGNTEAFF,TRBV11-3,.
CSVGAGSGTGELFF,TRBV29-1,.
CASRVGQAAPGEQFF,TRBV6-5,.
CASSPGSSGANVLTF,TRBV18,once
CASSSLPTSVVAKNIQYF,TRBV7-2,.
CASSWGSEQYF,TRBV5-1,.
CASSASGGGDTQYF,TRBV7-9,.
CASSSMGLVGETQYF,TRBV9,.
CASSHHLETGTGNGAGELFF,TRBV4-1,.
CAISDTGTGSYEQYF,TRBV10-3,.
CASSQDAVTSGRVYEQYF,TRBV14,.
CASSLSGQYEQYF,TRBV5-1,few
CASSESPVSNTEAFF,TRBV25-1,few
CASSQDPRTEPQHF,TRBV4-2,.
CASSSVARETQYF,TRBV5-6,.
CASSLNGGVLAFF,TRBV9,.
CASSLDRDYGYTF,TRBV7-9,.
CASSADRGRSYEQYF,TRBV2,.
CASSVDAGGGYEQYF,TRBV9,.
CAWRPGPAGPEDHNEQFF,TRBV30,.
CASSVVTGGEETQYF,TRBV9,.
CASSLLVNNEQFF,TRBV7-3,medium-sized
CSAWTGHEAFF,TRBV20-1,.
CASRVRGQLLGYTF,TRBV19,.
CASSSGREGTDTQYF,TRBV13,.
CASRDSHGYTF,TRBV27,few
CASSRKTGTILNTEAFF,TRBV4-2,.
CASSSLSGNTIYF,TRBV5-1,.
CSVGKQGASYEQYF,TRBV29-1,.
CAWSVRLDEQFF,TRBV30,.
CASSFGRNTGELFF,TRBV14,.
CSVETRGAAEQYF,TRBV29-1,.
CASSIDGGSRTEAFF,TRBV19,.